This T cell receptor (beta chain) originates from a study of metastatic and nonmetastatic thyroid tumors. Study context: A comparison of repertoires was made across blood and tumor or nodule tissue from malignant and benign thyroid patients. General study findings and limits: As reported, TCR beta diversity in blood and tumor was significantly higher in malignant thyroid tumors than in benign nodules.

The CDR3 consists of 12 residues. Germline values: CDR1 GTSNPN, CDR2 SVGIG (reference sequence). The ends lost 3 bases at V and 8 bases at J; junction bases unmatched: 4. This clone was recorded many times. Its antigen is unidentified. No treatment of any kind had been given to any patient before thyroid surgery. Authors' processing steps: Clinicopathological groups differed in CDR3, with these differences serving to build a distant-metastasis classifier for papillary thyroid cancer. MiXCR reprocessed the PCR reads for TCRdb. The V and J calls here are based on TCRdb, not the publication. The sample has some 83,000 clones, roughly an eighth seen once; the top ten hold roughly 10%.

The sequence was collected from a female donor with papillary thyroid cancer or a benign thyroid nodule (not recorded which). Some clones in this sample may be carry-over from other donors' samples. The chain is built from TRBV30 and TRBJ2-1; 7 bases fit TRBD1. Material: tumor tissue. CDR3 loop: CAWSDDRDEQFF. The CDR3 DNA reads as TGTGCCTGGAGCGATGACAGGGATGAGCAGTTCTTC. Filled out from reference TRBV30 and TRBJ2-1, the complete variable domain reads SQTIHQWPATLVQPVGSPLSLECTVEGTSNPNLYWYRQAAGRGLQLLFYSVGIGQISSEVPQNLSASRPQDRQFILSSKKLLLSDSGFYLCAWSDDRDEQFFGPGTRLTVL.